This T cell receptor beta chain derives from a study of regulatory T cells in long-lasting Graves disease. Across the study: Graves' patients, newly diagnosed, had taken antithyroid drugs under 3 months.

V lost 4 bases and J 0 bases, leaving 10 bases between the germline ends. In germline, CDR1 is SNHLY, CDR2 FYNNEI. The CDR3 totals 15 residues. This clonotype was observed at least ten times. No antigen is known for it. General study results and limits: Relative to new patients (roughly 900), persistent patients exhibited greater sharing of public clonotypes (about 2,700). Accuracy was possibly reduced by small sample size. Analyses excluded thyroid tissue, covering peripheral blood alone.

Time point of the sample: newly diagnosed GD, antithyroid drugs for less than 3 months. From PBMCs, RNA was extracted and then used to make the TCR library. Construction of TCR beta libraries relied on iRepertoire HTBI primers and on Arm-PCR targeting CDR3 regions. TCRdb called the multiplex PCR reads again in MiXCR, with one record for every CDR3 protein. The repertoire holds 680,000 or so distinct CDR3 sequences, with approximately 15% as singletons. These data were also filed under a second study, of T cells in Graves' hyperthyroidism and ophthalmopathy.

The chain links TRBV2 to TRBJ2-4, with D unresolved. The TCR was taken from a woman aged 25 to 39 with Graves disease. The source material was peripheral blood mononuclear cells (PBMCs), sampled at new diagnosis, from a patient treated with antithyroid drugs. The CDR3 DNA is TGTGCCAGCAGTGGGGCGGTTCTAGCCAAAAACATTCAGTACTTC. Residues: CASSGAVLAKNIQYF.